Listed below are T cell receptor beta chains from one sample, sequenced in a study of blood T cell repertoires in COVID-19. Method: immunoSEQ multiplex PCR; TCRdb's copy keeps in-frame clones and lacks some. The data contain around 200,000 clones, around 80% of them seen just once; the ten biggest clones take up 6.5% to 7.5%. Sequences were obtained from peripheral blood. The origin of the receptors is a woman aged 35 to 49 with COVID-19, enrolled during active disease. Each CDR3 is given with its conserved first and last residue. Fields, in order: J gene, D gene, clone size, V gene, CDR3 protein, CDR3 DNA. The D gene is left open where the match is weak. Size values are once, few and many counts, or a class for expanded clones, and some rows have none.

TRBJ2-1,TRBD1,-,TRBV7-3,CASSFDRANEQFF,TGTGCCAGCAGTTTTGACAGGGCCAATGAGCAGTTCTTC
TRBJ1-3,-,-,TRBV6-5,CASIARDTIYF,TGTGCCAGCATCGCCCGGGACACCATATATTTT
TRBJ2-1,-,-,TRBV3-1/TRBV3-2,CASSQRAPGVDEQFF,TGTGCCAGCAGCCAAAGGGCCCCGGGGGTCGATGAGCAGTTCTTC
TRBJ1-1,TRBD1,few,TRBV11-2,CASSHGTGTLLGEAFF,TGTGCCAGCAGCCATGGGACAGGGACGTTGCTCGGTGAAGCTTTCTTT
TRBJ1-1,-,-,TRBV21-1,CASRKKGQGVLNTEAFF,TGTGCCAGCAGAAAGAAGGGACAGGGGGTTTTGAACACTGAAGCTTTCTTT
TRBJ1-5,TRBD1,-,TRBV27,CASSLTGPYSNQPQHF,TGTGCCAGCAGTTTGACAGGGCCCTATAGCAATCAGCCCCAGCATTTT
TRBJ2-5,TRBD2,-,TRBV3-1/TRBV3-2,CASSWGGGQQETQYF,TGTGCCAGCAGTTGGGGGGGAGGGCAACAAGAGACCCAGTACTTC
TRBJ1-1,TRBD1,large,TRBV25-1,CASSEYGTGGTEAFF,TGTGCCAGCAGTGAGTATGGGACAGGGGGAACTGAAGCTTTCTTT
TRBJ2-2,TRBD1,few,TRBV27,CASSLDRRQGTGELFF,TGTGCCAGCAGTTTAGACCGACGACAGGGCACCGGGGAGCTGTTTTTT
TRBJ2-3,TRBD2,-,TRBV19,CASSQLAGGTDTQYF,TGTGCCAGTAGCCAGCTAGCGGGAGGCACAGATACGCAGTATTTT
TRBJ1-5,-,-,TRBV27,CASSLRAGGQPQHF,TGTGCCAGCAGTCTCCGGGCGGGGGGCCAGCCCCAGCATTTT
TRBJ1-5,TRBD1,-,TRBV2,CASSESGTGYQPQHF,TGTGCCAGCAGTGAATCTGGGACAGGTTATCAGCCCCAGCATTTT
TRBJ1-5,TRBD1,-,TRBV9,CASSVGKGAGQPQHF,TGTGCCAGCAGCGTCGGGAAGGGGGCAGGACAGCCCCAGCATTTT
TRBJ2-1,-,-,TRBV9,CASSGSLNGGEEFF,TGTGCCAGCAGCGGAAGTCTTAACGGGGGAGAAGAGTTCTTC
TRBJ2-7,-,-,TRBV28,CASSPRGALNEQYF,TGTGCCAGCAGTCCCCGGGGAGCACTGAACGAGCAGTACTTC
TRBJ2-7,TRBD1,once,TRBV7-6,CASSWRGGQGSVEQYF,TGTGCCAGCAGCTGGAGGGGGGGACAGGGGTCCGTGGAGCAGTACTTC
TRBJ2-2,-,few,TRBV11-3,CASSSYSVEGGELFF,TGTGCCAGCAGCTCCTATTCAGTGGAGGGCGGGGAGCTGTTTTTT
TRBJ2-2,-,-,TRBV5-6,CASSLDRAGLGGELFF,TGTGCCAGCAGCTTGGACCGGGCGGGATTAGGCGGGGAGCTGTTTTTT
TRBJ1-6,-,-,TRBV19,CASSSHTPADYNSPLHF,TGTGCCAGTAGTTCACACACCCCGGCGGATTATAATTCACCCCTCCACTTT
TRBJ2-7,-,-,TRBV7-9,CASSPRRTARGSSYEQYF,TGTGCCAGCAGCCCTAGGAGGACTGCCCGGGGTAGCTCCTACGAGCAGTACTTC
TRBJ1-2,-,-,TRBV4-1,CASSQVTGYGYTF,TGCGCCAGCAGCCAAGTGACAGGTTATGGCTACACCTTC
TRBJ2-5,TRBD1,-,TRBV5-1,CASSADRVAETQYF,TGCGCCAGCAGCGCGGACAGGGTAGCAGAGACCCAGTACTTC
TRBJ1-5,TRBD1,once,TRBV5-6,CASSAGTGGRPQHF,TGTGCCAGCAGCGCCGGGACAGGGGGTAGGCCCCAGCATTTT
TRBJ1-1,TRBD1,-,TRBV29-1,CSVVSRGQTEAFF,TGCAGCGTTGTTTCGAGGGGGCAGACTGAAGCTTTCTTT
TRBJ2-7,-,once,TRBV28,CASNRLVEQYF,TGTGCCAGCAACCGGTTGGTCGAGCAGTACTTC
TRBJ1-1,-,-,TRBV19,CASTTGWAFWDTEAFF,TGTGCCAGTACAACAGGGTGGGCTTTTTGGGACACTGAAGCTTTCTTT
TRBJ1-1,-,-,TRBV5-6,CASSLKGGRSTEAFF,TGTGCCAGCAGCTTGAAGGGGGGGCGGAGTACTGAAGCTTTCTTT
TRBJ2-7,TRBD2,-,TRBV19,CASSIRGLAGPLSYEQYF,TGTGCCAGTAGTATTAGGGGGTTAGCGGGGCCACTCTCCTACGAGCAGTACTTC
TRBJ2-7,-,once,TRBV9,CASSPGSYEQYF,TGTGCCAGCAGCCCGGGGTCCTACGAGCAGTACTTC
TRBJ1-6,TRBD1,-,TRBV5-4,CASSSPSTGSGSPLHF,TGTGCCAGCAGCTCCCCCTCGACAGGGTCCGGTTCACCCCTCCACTTT
TRBJ2-5,-,-,TRBV18,CASSPGWAETQYF,TGTGCCAGCTCACCAGGGTGGGCAGAGACCCAGTACTTC
TRBJ2-5,TRBD2,-,TRBV7-2,CASSLGLAGGLGRETQYF,TGTGCCAGCAGCCTCGGACTAGCGGGGGGCCTAGGAAGGGAGACCCAGTACTTC